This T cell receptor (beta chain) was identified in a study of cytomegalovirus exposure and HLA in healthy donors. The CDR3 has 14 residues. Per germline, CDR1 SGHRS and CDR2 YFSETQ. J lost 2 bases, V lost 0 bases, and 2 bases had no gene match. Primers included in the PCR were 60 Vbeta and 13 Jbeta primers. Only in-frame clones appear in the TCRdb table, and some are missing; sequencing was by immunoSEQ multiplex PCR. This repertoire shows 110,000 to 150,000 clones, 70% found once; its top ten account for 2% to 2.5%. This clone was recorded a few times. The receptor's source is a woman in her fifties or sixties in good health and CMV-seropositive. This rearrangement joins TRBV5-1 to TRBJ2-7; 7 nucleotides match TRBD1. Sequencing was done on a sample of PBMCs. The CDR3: CASSLDRGPYEQYF. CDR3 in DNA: TGCGCCAGCAGCTTGGACAGGGGTCCCTACGAGCAGTACTTC.